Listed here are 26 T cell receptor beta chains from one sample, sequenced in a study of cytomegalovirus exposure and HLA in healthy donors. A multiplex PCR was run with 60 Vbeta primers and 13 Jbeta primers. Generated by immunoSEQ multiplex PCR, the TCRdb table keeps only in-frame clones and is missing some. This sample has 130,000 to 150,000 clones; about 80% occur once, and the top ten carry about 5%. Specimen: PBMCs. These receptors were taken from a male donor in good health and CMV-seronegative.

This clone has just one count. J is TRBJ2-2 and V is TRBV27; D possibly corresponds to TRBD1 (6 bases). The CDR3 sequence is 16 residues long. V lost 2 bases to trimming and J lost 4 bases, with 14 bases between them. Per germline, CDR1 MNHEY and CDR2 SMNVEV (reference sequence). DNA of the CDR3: TGTGCCAGCAGTTTAGGACAGTTTATGAGCACCGGGGAGCTGTTTTTT. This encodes CASSLGQFMSTGELFF.

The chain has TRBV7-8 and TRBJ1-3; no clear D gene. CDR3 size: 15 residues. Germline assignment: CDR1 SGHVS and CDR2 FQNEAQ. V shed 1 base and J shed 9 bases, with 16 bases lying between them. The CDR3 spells CASSLEADLEGTIYF. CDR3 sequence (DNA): TGTGCCAGCAGCTTAGAAGCAGACCTGGAGGGCACCATATATTTT.

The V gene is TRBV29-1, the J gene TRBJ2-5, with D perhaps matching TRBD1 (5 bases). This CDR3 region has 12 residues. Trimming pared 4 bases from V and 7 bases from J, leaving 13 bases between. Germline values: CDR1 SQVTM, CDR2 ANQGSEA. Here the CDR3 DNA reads TGCAGCGTTGTAGGCCCAAGGGGGACCCAGTACTTC. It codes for CSVVGPRGTQYF.

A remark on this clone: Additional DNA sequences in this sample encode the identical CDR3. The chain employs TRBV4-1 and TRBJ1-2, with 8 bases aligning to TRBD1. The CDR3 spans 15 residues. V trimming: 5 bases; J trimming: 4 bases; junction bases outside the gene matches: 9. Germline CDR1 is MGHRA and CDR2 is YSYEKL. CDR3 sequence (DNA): TGCGCCAGCAGCGAAGGGCCCGGGACAGGCTATGGCTACACCTTC. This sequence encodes CASSEGPGTGYGYTF.

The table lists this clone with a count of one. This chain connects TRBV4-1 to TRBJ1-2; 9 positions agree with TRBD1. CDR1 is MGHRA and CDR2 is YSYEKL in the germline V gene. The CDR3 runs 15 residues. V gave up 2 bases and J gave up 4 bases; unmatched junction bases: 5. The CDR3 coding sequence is TGCGCCAGCAGCCAAAGGGACAGGGAGATCTATGGCTACACCTTC. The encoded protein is CASSQRDREIYGYTF.

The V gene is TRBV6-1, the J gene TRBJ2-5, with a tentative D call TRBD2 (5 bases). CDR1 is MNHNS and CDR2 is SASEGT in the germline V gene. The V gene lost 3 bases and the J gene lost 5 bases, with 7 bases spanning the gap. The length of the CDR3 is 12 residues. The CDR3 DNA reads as TGTGCCAGCAGTGAGGGCGGGGAGACCCAGTACTTC. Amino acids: CASSEGGETQYF.

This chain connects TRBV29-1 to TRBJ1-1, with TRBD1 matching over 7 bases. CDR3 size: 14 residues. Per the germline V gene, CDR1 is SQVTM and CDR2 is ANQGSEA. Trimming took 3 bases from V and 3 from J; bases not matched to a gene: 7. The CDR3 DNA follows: TGCAGCGTTGAGAAGGGGGCTAAGGACACTGAAGCTTTCTTT. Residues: CSVEKGAKDTEAFF.

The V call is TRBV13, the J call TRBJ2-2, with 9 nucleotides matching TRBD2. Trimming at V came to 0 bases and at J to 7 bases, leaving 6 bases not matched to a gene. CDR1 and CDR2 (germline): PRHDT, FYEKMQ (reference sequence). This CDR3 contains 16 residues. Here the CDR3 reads CASSLGLAGPNGELFF. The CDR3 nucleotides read TGTGCCAGCAGCTTAGGGCTAGCGGGGCCTAACGGGGAGCTGTTTTTT.

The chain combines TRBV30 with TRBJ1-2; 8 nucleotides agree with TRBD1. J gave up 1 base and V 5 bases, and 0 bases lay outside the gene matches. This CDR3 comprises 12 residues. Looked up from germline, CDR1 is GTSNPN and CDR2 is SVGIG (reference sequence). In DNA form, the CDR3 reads TGTGCCTGGGACAGGGGTAACTATGGCTACACCTTC. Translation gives CAWDRGNYGYTF.

The CDR3 sequence is CAWSSQSGGNQPQHF. The CDR3 DNA reads as TGTGCCTGGAGTAGTCAGTCTGGGGGGAATCAGCCCCAGCATTTT. J is TRBJ1-5 and V is TRBV30; D may be TRBD1 (5 bases). Trimming pared 2 bases from V and 4 bases from J, leaving 15 bases between. The CDR3 sequence is 15 residues long. Germline lookup yields CDR1 GTSNPN and CDR2 SVGIG (reference sequence).

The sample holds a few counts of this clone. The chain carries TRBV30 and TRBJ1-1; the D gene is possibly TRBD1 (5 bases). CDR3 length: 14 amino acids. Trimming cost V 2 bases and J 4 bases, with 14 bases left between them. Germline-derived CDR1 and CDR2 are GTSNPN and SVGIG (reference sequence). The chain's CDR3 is CAWSKWEGSTEAFF. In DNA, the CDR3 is TGTGCCTGGAGTAAATGGGAGGGGAGCACTGAAGCTTTCTTT.

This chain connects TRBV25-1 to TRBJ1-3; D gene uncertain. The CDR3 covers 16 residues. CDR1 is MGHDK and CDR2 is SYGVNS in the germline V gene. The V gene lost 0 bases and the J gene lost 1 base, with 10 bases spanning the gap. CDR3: CASSEYARGSGNTIYF. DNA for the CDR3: TGTGCCAGCAGTGAATACGCCCGAGGGTCTGGAAACACCATATATTTT.

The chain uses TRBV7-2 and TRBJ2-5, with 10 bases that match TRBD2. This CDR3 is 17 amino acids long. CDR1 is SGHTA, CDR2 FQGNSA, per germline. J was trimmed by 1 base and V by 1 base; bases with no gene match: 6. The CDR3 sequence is CASSLGGLAGVQETQYF. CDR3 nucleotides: TGTGCCAGCAGCTTAGGGGGGCTAGCGGGGGTCCAAGAGACCCAGTACTTC.

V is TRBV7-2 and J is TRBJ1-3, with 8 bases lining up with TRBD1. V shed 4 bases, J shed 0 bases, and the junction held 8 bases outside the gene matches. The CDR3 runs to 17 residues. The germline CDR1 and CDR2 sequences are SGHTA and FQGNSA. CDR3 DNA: TGTGCCAGCAGCTCCCAGGGACAGGCCAGCTCTGGAAACACCATATATTTT. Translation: CASSSQGQASSGNTIYF.

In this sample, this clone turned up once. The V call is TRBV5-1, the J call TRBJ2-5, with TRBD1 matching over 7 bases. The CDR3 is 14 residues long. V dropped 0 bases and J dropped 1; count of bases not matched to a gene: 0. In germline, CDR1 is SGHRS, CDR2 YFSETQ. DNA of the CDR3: TGCGCCAGCAGCTTGGGGACAGGCCAAGAGACCCAGTACTTC. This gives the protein CASSLGTGQETQYF.

This CDR3 reads CASSKGTPNTGELFF. In nucleotides, the CDR3 is TGCGCCAGCAGTAAGGGGACACCGAACACCGGGGAGCTGTTTTTT. The J gene is TRBJ2-2, the V gene TRBV5-1; D perhaps matches TRBD1 (6 bases). The CDR3 consists of 15 residues. V was pared by 5 bases and J by 0 bases, with 11 bases between. The germline V gene has CDR1 SGHRS and CDR2 YFSETQ.

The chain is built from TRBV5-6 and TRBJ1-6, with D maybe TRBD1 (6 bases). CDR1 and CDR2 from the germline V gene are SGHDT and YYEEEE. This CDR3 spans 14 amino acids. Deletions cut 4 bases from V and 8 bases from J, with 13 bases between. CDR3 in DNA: TGTGCCAGCAGCCCCGGGGGGCCTGATTCACCCCTCCACTTT. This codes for CASSPGGPDSPLHF. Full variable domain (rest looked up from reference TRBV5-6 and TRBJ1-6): DAGVTQSPTHLIKTRGQQVTLRCSPKSGHDTVSWYQQALGQGPQFIFQYYEEEERQRGNFPDRFSGHQFPNYSSELNVNALLLGDSALYLCASSPGGPDSPLHFGNGTRLTVT.

CDR3 residues: CASSPRSSFDEKLFF. The CDR3 DNA sequence: TGTGCCAGCTCACCACGTTCCTCCTTTGATGAAAAACTGTTTTTT. J is TRBJ1-4 and V is TRBV18; D is ambiguous. V was cut by 1 base and J by 6 bases, with 12 bases left in between. Germline CDR1 KGHSH, CDR2 LQKENI. This CDR3 has 15 amino acids.

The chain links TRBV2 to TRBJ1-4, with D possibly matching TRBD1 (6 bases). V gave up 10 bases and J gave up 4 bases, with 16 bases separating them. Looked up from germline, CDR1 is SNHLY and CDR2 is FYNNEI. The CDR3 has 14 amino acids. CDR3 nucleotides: TGTGCCATCATCAAGGACAGATTTAATGAAAAACTGTTTTTT. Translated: CAIIKDRFNEKLFF.

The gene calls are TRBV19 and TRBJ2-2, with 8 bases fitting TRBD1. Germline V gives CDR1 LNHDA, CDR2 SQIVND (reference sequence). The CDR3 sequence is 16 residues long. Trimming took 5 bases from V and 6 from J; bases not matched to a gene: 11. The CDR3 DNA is TGTGCCAGTAGTCCCTCGGGACAGGCTAGGGCCGGGGAGCTGTTTTTT. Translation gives CASSPSGQARAGELFF.

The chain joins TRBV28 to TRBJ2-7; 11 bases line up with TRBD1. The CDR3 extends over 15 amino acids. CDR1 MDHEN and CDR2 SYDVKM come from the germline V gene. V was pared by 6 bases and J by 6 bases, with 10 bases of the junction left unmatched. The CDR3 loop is CASRTTGTGGGEQYF. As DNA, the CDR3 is TGTGCCAGCAGGACGACCGGGACAGGGGGTGGCGAGCAGTACTTC.

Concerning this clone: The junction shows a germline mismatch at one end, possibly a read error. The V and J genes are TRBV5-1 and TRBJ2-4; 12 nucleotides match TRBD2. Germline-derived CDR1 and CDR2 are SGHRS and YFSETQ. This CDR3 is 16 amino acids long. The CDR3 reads CASSSTSGGTKNSQYF. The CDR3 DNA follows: TGCGCCAGCAGCAGCACTAGCGGGGGGACCAAAAACAGTCAGTACTTC.

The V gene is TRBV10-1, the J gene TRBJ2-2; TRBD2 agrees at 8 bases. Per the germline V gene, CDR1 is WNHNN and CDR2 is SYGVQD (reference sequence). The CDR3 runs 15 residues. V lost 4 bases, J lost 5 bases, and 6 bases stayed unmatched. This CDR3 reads CASSGTPGGTGELFF. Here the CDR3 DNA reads TGCGCCAGCAGTGGGACCCCGGGGGGGACCGGGGAGCTGTTTTTT.

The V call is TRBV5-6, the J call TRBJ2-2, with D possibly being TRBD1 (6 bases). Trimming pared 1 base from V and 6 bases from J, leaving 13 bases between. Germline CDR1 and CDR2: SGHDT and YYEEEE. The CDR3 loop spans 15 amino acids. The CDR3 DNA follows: TGTGCCAGCAGCTTGATCAGGGCAGGGGCCGGGGAGCTGTTTTTT. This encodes CASSLIRAGAGELFF.

CDR3 residues: CASSQGRTTGLGELFF. CDR3 DNA sequence: TGTGCCAGCAGCCAAGGTCGGACAACAGGGCTCGGGGAGCTGTTTTTT. This chain links TRBV4-2 with TRBJ2-2; tentatively, D is TRBD1 (6 bases). The CDR3 sequence is 16 residues long. The ends were cut back, 1 base at V and 7 bases at J, with 16 bases in the middle. Germline lookup yields CDR1 LGHNA and CDR2 YNFKEQ.

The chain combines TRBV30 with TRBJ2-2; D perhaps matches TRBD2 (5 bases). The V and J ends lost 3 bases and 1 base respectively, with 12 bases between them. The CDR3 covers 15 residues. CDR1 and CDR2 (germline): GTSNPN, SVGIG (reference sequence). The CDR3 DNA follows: TGTGCCTGGAGGGACTCCGCGCTGAACACCGGGGAGCTGTTTTTT. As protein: CAWRDSALNTGELFF.